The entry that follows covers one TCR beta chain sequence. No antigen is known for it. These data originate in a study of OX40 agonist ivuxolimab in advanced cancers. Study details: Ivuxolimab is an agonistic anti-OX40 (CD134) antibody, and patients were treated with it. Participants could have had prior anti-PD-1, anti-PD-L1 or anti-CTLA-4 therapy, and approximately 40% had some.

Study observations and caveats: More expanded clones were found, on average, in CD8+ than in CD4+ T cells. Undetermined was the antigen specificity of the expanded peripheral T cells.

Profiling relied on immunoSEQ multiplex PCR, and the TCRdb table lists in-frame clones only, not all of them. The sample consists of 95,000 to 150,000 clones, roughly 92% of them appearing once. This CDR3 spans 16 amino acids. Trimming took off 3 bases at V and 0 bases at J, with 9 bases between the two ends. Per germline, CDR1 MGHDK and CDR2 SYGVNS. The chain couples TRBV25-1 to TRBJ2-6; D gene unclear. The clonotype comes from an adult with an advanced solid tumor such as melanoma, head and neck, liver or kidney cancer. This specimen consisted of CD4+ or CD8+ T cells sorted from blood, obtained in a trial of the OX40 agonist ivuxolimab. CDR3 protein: CASSDAKYSGANVLTF. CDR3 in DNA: TGTGCCAGCAGTGACGCGAAGTACTCTGGGGCCAACGTCCTGACTTTC.